Presented here are 27 T cell receptor beta chains from one specimen sequenced in a study of T cell changes during pregnancy in multiple sclerosis. Sequencing used immunoSEQ multiplex PCR; TCRdb keeps in-frame clones, though not all of them. Of 40,000 to 50,000 clones in the sample, approximately 81% are singletons; the top ten hold 0.64%. Specimen: CD4+ T cells from peripheral blood mononuclear cells, collected before pregnancy. The receptors here all came from a female donor with multiple sclerosis, enrolled in a pregnancy study.

This clone was seen more than once but under ten times. This chain links TRBV2 with TRBJ2-7; D is uncertain. V was clipped by 1 base and J by 6 bases, with 7 bases between them. This CDR3 is built from 12 residues. The germline V gene has CDR1 SNHLY and CDR2 FYNNEI. The CDR3 sequence is CASSEGSREQYF. The CDR3 DNA reads TGTGCCAGCAGTGAAGGTTCTCGCGAGCAGTACTTC.

This clone was detected a few times. The CDR3 region has the DNA TGTGCCAGCAGCAAAGAGACCCAGTACTTC. Translation: CASSKETQYF. J is TRBJ2-5 and V is TRBV2; D is undetermined. V lost 6 bases and J 3 bases, leaving 2 bases between the germline ends. This CDR3 region has 10 residues. In germline, CDR1 is SNHLY, CDR2 FYNNEI.

This clone is medium-sized by share. V and J are TRBV19 and TRBJ1-4; possibly TRBD1 for D (6 bases). Trimming stripped 3 bases from V and 2 bases from J, with 10 bases between. This CDR3 spans 15 amino acids. Germline CDR1 and CDR2: LNHDA and SQIVND (reference sequence). The CDR3 region has the DNA TGTGCCAGTAGTATTGGGGGGGCGACTAATGAAAAACTGTTTTTT. It translates to CASSIGGATNEKLFF.

This clone is labeled medium-sized. The V call is TRBV7-2, the J call TRBJ1-1; D not resolved. The CDR3 extends over 13 amino acids. Per the germline V gene, CDR1 is SGHTA and CDR2 is FQGNSA. Trimming shortened V by 8 bases and J by 6 bases, and 16 bases separated the two germline ends. The CDR3 sequence: CASGIKGGPEAFF. CDR3 bases: TGTGCCAGCGGCATTAAGGGAGGTCCTGAAGCTTTCTTT.

The V gene is TRBV30, the J gene TRBJ1-1; D gene uncertain. This CDR3 is 13 amino acids long. Germline V lookup: CDR1 GTSNPN, CDR2 SVGIG (reference sequence). V shed 0 bases and J shed 6 bases, with 11 bases lying between them. As DNA, the CDR3 is TGTGCCTGGAGTGTACAGAATAACGCTGAAGCTTTCTTT. Translation gives CAWSVQNNAEAFF.

CDR3 bases: TGTGCCAGCAGGATCCGGACTCTCACAGATACGCAGTATTTT. Its translation: CASRIRTLTDTQYF. The chain uses TRBV27 and TRBJ2-3, with a weak D call TRBD2 (5 bases). The V gene's germline CDR1 is MNHEY and CDR2 SMNVEV (reference sequence). CDR3 length: 14 residues. Trimming cost V 6 bases and J 2 bases, with 12 bases left between them.

The chain is built from TRBV19 and TRBJ1-4, with 9 bases fitting TRBD1. V trimming: 6 bases; J trimming: 5 bases; junction bases outside the gene matches: 4. Germline lookup yields CDR1 LNHDA and CDR2 SQIVND (reference sequence). This CDR3 has 14 residues. CDR3: CASRTGTGNEKLFF. The CDR3 DNA reads TGTGCCAGTAGGACAGGGACAGGGAATGAAAAACTGTTTTTT.

This chain joins TRBV4-1 and TRBJ1-5, with a weak D call TRBD1 (6 bases). The CDR3 spans 16 residues. Germline lookup yields CDR1 MGHRA and CDR2 YSYEKL. V was trimmed by 0 bases and J by 3 bases, leaving 12 bases between them. CDR3 region: CASSQDFGQLNQPQHF. Written as DNA, the CDR3 is TGCGCCAGCAGCCAAGACTTCGGACAGCTCAATCAGCCCCAGCATTTT.

V usage is TRBV5-1 and J usage is TRBJ2-2; TRBD1 is a possible D gene (6 bases). Trimming stripped 7 bases from V and 7 bases from J, with 20 bases between. The CDR3 loop spans 15 amino acids. The V gene's germline CDR1 is SGHRS and CDR2 YFSETQ. The CDR3 protein is CASCSLTGQHGELFF. CDR3 in DNA: TGCGCCAGCTGCTCCCTGACAGGTCAACACGGGGAGCTGTTTTTT.

The chain recombines TRBV6-4 with TRBJ1-2; TRBD1 agrees at 7 bases. Germline CDR1 and CDR2: MRHNA and SNTAGT. The CDR3 is 14 residues long. Germline trimming cut 6 bases from V and 4 bases from J; bases unmatched to any gene: 8. Here the CDR3 reads CASREGADGYGYTF. The CDR3 nucleotides are TGTGCCAGCAGGGAGGGGGCAGATGGCTATGGCTACACCTTC.

CDR3 loop: CASSPGGGAADTQYF. The CDR3 DNA sequence: TGTGCCAGCAGCCCCGGAGGCGGGGCGGCGGATACGCAGTATTTT. This chain uses TRBV11-3 with TRBJ2-3, with a tentative D call TRBD2 (6 bases). The CDR3 runs to 15 residues. CDR1 and CDR2 (germline): SGHNT, YENEEA. Between the trimmed V and J ends, which lost 5 bases and 6 bases, there was a span of 18 bases.

The chain links TRBV7-9 to TRBJ2-7, with D possibly matching TRBD2 (6 bases). Trimming cost V 1 base and J 5 bases, with 27 bases left between them. The length of the CDR3 is 19 residues. CDR1 is SEHNR and CDR2 is FQNEAQ in the germline V gene (reference sequence). CDR3 loop: CASSLVARGMALGWHEQYF. Written as DNA, the CDR3 is TGTGCCAGCAGCTTAGTGGCCCGGGGGATGGCCCTGGGATGGCACGAGCAGTACTTC.

The chain uses TRBV5-1 and TRBJ1-2, with D possibly being TRBD1 (5 bases). The germline V gene encodes CDR1 SGHRS and CDR2 YFSETQ. The V end was cut by 0 bases, the J end by 6 bases, with 9 bases between. The CDR3 sequence is 13 residues long. For the CDR3, the DNA is TGCGCCAGCAGCTTGGCGTGGGGGGATGGCTACACCTTC. It encodes CASSLAWGDGYTF.

The chain joins TRBV10-1 to TRBJ2-3, with 9 nucleotides matching TRBD2. V shed 3 bases, J shed 4 bases, and the junction held 11 bases outside the gene matches. CDR1 and CDR2 (germline): WNHNN, SYGVQD (reference sequence). The CDR3 runs 17 residues. The CDR3 region has the DNA TGCGCCAGCAGTGAAGGTTTTAGCGGGAGTCCCCCAGATACGCAGTATTTT. This translates into CASSEGFSGSPPDTQYF.

With regard to this clone: Distinct nucleotide sequences in the sample also encode this CDR3. The chain is built from TRBV27 and TRBJ1-5; D not certain. The CDR3 covers 13 residues. Trimming shortened V by 3 bases and J by 4 bases, and 7 bases separated the two germline ends. Germline CDR1 MNHEY, CDR2 SMNVEV (reference sequence). In DNA, the CDR3 is TGTGCCAGCAGTTTTTCCCTTAATCAGCCCCAGCATTTT. It translates to CASSFSLNQPQHF.

The chain recombines TRBV6-1 with TRBJ2-7, with D possibly being TRBD1 (7 bases). Trimming took off 6 bases at V and 4 bases at J, with 16 bases between the two ends. Germline values: CDR1 MNHNS, CDR2 SASEGT. The CDR3 is 14 residues long. The CDR3 spells CASSRGTSVYEQYF. CDR3 in DNA: TGTGCCAGCAGCAGGGGGACTTCGGTTTACGAGCAGTACTTC.

J is TRBJ2-7 and V is TRBV19; D is ambiguous. The CDR3 extends over 14 amino acids. The V end was cut by 1 base, the J end by 3 bases, with 10 bases between. Germline V gene data show CDR1 as LNHDA and CDR2 as SQIVND (reference sequence). The CDR3 spells CASSIGVADYEQYF. The CDR3 coding sequence is TGTGCCAGTAGTATAGGGGTAGCCGACTACGAGCAGTACTTC.

This clone occurred a few times. The V and J genes are TRBV28 and TRBJ1-2; D gene uncertain. This CDR3 has 11 residues. CDR1 and CDR2 from the germline V gene are MDHEN and SYDVKM. Trimming removed 4 bases from V and 2 bases from J, with 2 bases in between. The CDR3 coding sequence is TGTGCCAGCAGTTCGAACTATGGCTACACCTTC. This encodes CASSSNYGYTF.

The J gene is TRBJ2-7, the V gene TRBV7-2, with 9 bases matching TRBD2. V dropped 5 bases and J dropped 7; count of bases not matched to a gene: 12. CDR1 and CDR2 (germline): SGHTA, FQGNSA. The CDR3 contains 15 residues. CDR3 loop: CASSLRSSGAFEQYF. The CDR3 DNA follows: TGTGCCAGCAGCCTGAGGTCTAGCGGGGCCTTTGAGCAGTACTTC.

J is TRBJ2-1 and V is TRBV18, with TRBD2 matching over 12 bases. The CDR3 extends over 16 amino acids. Germline V gene lookup returns CDR1 KGHSH and CDR2 LQKENI. V lost 3 bases and J lost 7; bases outside the gene matches: 7. For the CDR3, the DNA is TGTGCCAGCTCACCCCGACTAGCGGGAGATGGAAATGAGCAGTTCTTC. This sequence encodes CASSPRLAGDGNEQFF.

This chain connects TRBV19 to TRBJ2-2; D may be TRBD1 (5 bases). Trimming left V 5 bases short and J 0 bases short, with 13 bases between. The CDR3 is made up of 16 amino acids. Germline CDR1 is LNHDA and CDR2 is SQIVND (reference sequence). CDR3 DNA: TGTGCCAGTAGTGACTGGGGCGAAACGAACACCGGGGAGCTGTTTTTT. Amino acid sequence: CASSDWGETNTGELFF. Based on the CDR3 plus reference TRBV19 and TRBJ2-2, the full variable domain is DGGITQSPKYLFRKEGQNVTLSCEQNLNHDAMYWYRQDPGQGLRLIYYSQIVNDFQKGDIAEGYSVSREKKESFPLTVTSAQKNPTAFYLCASSDWGETNTGELFFGEGSRLTVL.

V is TRBV19 and J is TRBJ2-1; no definite D call. Germline V gene sequence: CDR1 LNHDA, CDR2 SQIVND (reference sequence). The V end lost 5 bases, the J end lost 0 bases, and 8 bases lay between the germline ends. This CDR3 contains 14 residues. CDR3 region: CASSRRGSYNEQFF. The CDR3 DNA is TGTGCCAGTAGTCGGCGCGGCTCCTACAATGAGCAGTTCTTC.

V usage is TRBV10-2 and J usage is TRBJ1-1; D is uncertain. The length of the CDR3 is 14 residues. Trimming took 3 bases from V and 4 from J, leaving 12 bases between them. In germline, CDR1 is WSHSY, CDR2 SAAADI. The CDR3 region has the DNA TGCGCCAGCAGTGATTTTGAGGGTGGCACTGAAGCTTTCTTT. This gives the protein CASSDFEGGTEAFF.

This clone was picked up one time. This chain uses TRBV9 with TRBJ2-6; 7 bases map to TRBD1. Germline-derived CDR1 and CDR2 are SGDLS and YYNGEE. Trimming took 2 bases from V and 0 from J; bases not matched to a gene: 5. CDR3 length equals 17 residues. CDR3 region: CASSVGQIFSGANVLTF. The CDR3 DNA is TGTGCCAGCAGCGTGGGACAGATTTTCTCTGGGGCCAACGTCCTGACTTTC.

V gene TRBV27 combines with J gene TRBJ2-3; D may be TRBD2 (5 bases). Germline V gene lookup returns CDR1 MNHEY and CDR2 SMNVEV (reference sequence). Trimming pared 0 bases from V and 1 base from J, leaving 11 bases between. The CDR3 has 16 residues. The CDR3 DNA sequence: TGTGCCAGCAGTTTATCAGTCGGGGTGGGCACAGATACGCAGTATTTT. Protein sequence: CASSLSVGVGTDTQYF.

This clone came up a few times. The chain links TRBV19 to TRBJ2-3; 10 positions match TRBD1. The CDR3 totals 15 residues. The junction had 8 bases not matched to a gene; V was cut back by 5 bases and J by 6 bases. CDR1 LNHDA and CDR2 SQIVND come from the germline V gene (reference sequence). The chain's CDR3 is CASSDDDRGPDTQYF. Written as DNA, the CDR3 is TGTGCCAGTAGTGACGACGACAGGGGGCCGGATACGCAGTATTTT.

The CDR3 reads CASSLAAAYEQYF. The CDR3 nucleotides read TGTGCCAGCAGCTTAGCAGCGGCCTACGAGCAGTACTTC. The chain joins TRBV11-2 to TRBJ2-7; maybe TRBD2 (5 bases). In germline, CDR1 is SGHAT, CDR2 FQNNGV. The CDR3 runs to 13 residues. Deletions cut 1 base from V and 2 bases from J, with 6 bases between.